This T cell receptor beta chain was observed in a study of CD8+CD57+ T cells in acquired aplastic anemia. The study, taken as a whole, reports: CD8+ Simpson's diversity showed no significant patient-control difference. Found in both controls and patients were almost 30 CD8+ CDR3 sequences.

Notes on this clonotype: Its specificity is unknown.

The CDR3 covers 18 residues. CDR1 SNHLY and CDR2 FYNNEI come from the germline V gene. V shed 8 bases, J shed 2 bases, and the junction held 16 bases outside the gene matches. Only patients with CD8+CD57+ cell expansion on flow cytometry were chosen for sequencing. The cohort consisted entirely of patients having severe acquired aplastic anemia. The template for TCR beta VDJ and CDR3 sequence profiling was genomic DNA. TCRdb reprocessed the reads via MiXCR and lists one record per CDR3 protein. The sample shows about 290,000 distinct CDR3 sequences, 50% to 65% of them seen only once. The receptor was derived from a human donor with aplastic anemia. The material sequenced was sorted CD4+, CD8+, or CD8+CD57+ T cells (not recorded which) from PBMCs. The chain couples TRBV2 to TRBJ2-3; 10 bases align to TRBD2. The chain's CDR3 is CASAGTSARAQNTDTQYF. The CDR3 coding sequence is TGTGCCAGCGCAGGGACTAGCGCCAGGGCCCAAAACACAGATACGCAGTATTTT.